This is a list of T cell receptor beta chains from one sample in a study of tumor-infiltrating lymphocytes in primary liver carcinoma. From the multiplex PCR reads, TCRdb called clonotypes with MiXCR, one entry per CDR3 protein. Here the sample spans just over 300,000 distinct CDR3 sequences, around three fifths being singletons. The specimen sequenced was peripheral blood. The receptors originated from a woman in her twenties or thirties with primary liver carcinoma and hepatitis B virus infection. CDR3s leave out the opening cysteine and the closing phenylalanine or tryptophan. Size values are once, few and many counts, or a class for expanded clones, and some rows have none.

size	V	J	CDR3
NA	TRBV5-1	TRBJ2-7	ASSLAPGGYAYEQY
NA	TRBV12-3/TRBV12-4	TRBJ2-6	ASSFKGANFLT
NA	TRBV11-2	TRBJ2-7	AGSPRTGGTYEQY
NA	TRBV25-1	TRBJ1-4	ASSGTLGTEEEKLF
NA	TRBV6-1	TRBJ2-2	ASSPDRGVGELF
many	TRBV4-2	TRBJ2-1	ASSQGGSGDSYNEQF
NA	TRBV20-1	TRBJ2-1	SARESGRAPAYNEQF
NA	TRBV6-5	TRBJ2-1	ASSYSPPGASGSPASYNEQF
NA	TRBV29-1	TRBJ2-4	NVLDRGRLAKNIQY
few	TRBV28	TRBJ2-3	ASSPRWQGTDTQY
NA	TRBV11-3	TRBJ2-2	ASSLGQWANTWELF
few	TRBV4-3	TRBJ1-4	ASSHSGTKLF
NA	TRBV12-5	TRBJ2-1	ASGLVIHVGHEQF
few	TRBV19	TRBJ2-1	ASSPRLGGSNEQF
few	TRBV12-3/TRBV12-4	TRBJ2-3	ASSFGAGVTDTQY
many	TRBV5-1	TRBJ2-2	ASSLRQGTGELF
many	TRBV11-2	TRBJ2-7	ASSLGAFYEQY
NA	TRBV28	TRBJ2-7	ASRADRAHEQC
many	TRBV29-1	TRBJ2-4	SVEMAGAKNIQY
NA	TRBV19	TRBJ1-1	ASSMGRTSRAF
once	TRBV12-3/TRBV12-4	TRBJ2-1	ARSQPGLAGIFEQF
many	TRBV12-3/TRBV12-4	TRBJ2-4	ASSLQTGAKNIQY
NA	TRBV12-3/TRBV12-4	TRBJ2-2	ASRSSGSTGELF
NA	TRBV14	TRBJ2-7	PSSRTGRNEQY
NA	TRBV5-5	TRBJ2-7	ASSLWDTYEQY
few	TRBV6-2/TRBV6-3	TRBJ1-3	ASSFSGNTIY
once	TRBV2	TRBJ1-5	ASSGGQALNQPQH
many	TRBV29-1	TRBJ2-7	SVERGGSSYEQY